This T cell receptor (beta chain) appears in the sequencing data of a study of blood T cell repertoires in COVID-19. The data were produced by immunoSEQ multiplex PCR, yet TCRdb's version contains in-frame clones alone and is incomplete. The profile shows over 50,000 clones, around 87% of them singletons. The CDR3 extends over 13 amino acids. V was clipped by 1 base and J by 4 bases, with 7 bases between them. Sequencing used peripheral blood. V usage is TRBV12-3 or TRBV12-4 and J usage is TRBJ1-1; perhaps TRBD1 as D (5 bases). The clonotype originates from a middle-aged man with active COVID-19. Here the CDR3 reads CASSLGGATEAFF. In DNA, the CDR3 is TGTGCCAGCAGTTTAGGGGGCGCCACTGAAGCTTTCTTT.